This T cell receptor beta chain is from a study of blood T cell repertoires in COVID-19. As for the study in general: There were acute and convalescent COVID-19 samples, and they came from the United States, Italy and Spain.

Original handling: Nucleated cell number was recorded as an estimate derived from reference gene primer amplification. Here immunoSEQ multiplex PCR was the method, and the copy in TCRdb shows in-frame clones only, minus some. D and trimming come from the DNA, and the V and J calls and clone size come from that table. The repertoire includes around 180,000 clones, around 77% of them detected once, and 6% to 7.5% sits in the top ten. This clone showed up just a few times. Sequences were obtained from peripheral blood. This clonotype was sampled from a man between 65 and 85 years old with active or convalescent COVID-19.

Here the CDR3 reads CASTATLSGNTIYF. The CDR3 nucleotides read TGTGCCAGCACCGCGACACTCTCTGGAAACACCATATATTTT. The J gene is TRBJ1-3, the V gene TRBV9; D gene ambiguous. This CDR3 is 14 amino acids long. V was trimmed by 6 bases and J by 0 bases, leaving 10 bases between them. The germline V gene has CDR1 SGDLS and CDR2 YYNGEE.